One TCR beta chain is described in this entry. Its antigen is not yet known. Base quality data are lacking; no much larger clone is found one base away. Using the deep immunoSEQ assay, TCR CDR3 regions were amplified from genomic DNA by multiplex PCR. Extracted genomic DNA from each cell subset was distributed evenly across all wells of several immunoSEQ 96-well plates, and each plate was treated as a replicate. For sorted subsets, each replicate PCR was loaded with around 220 ng genomic DNA, equivalent to about 33,000 T cell genomes. Purified libraries were measured with a Qubit 3.0 fluorometer, size-checked on a Bioanalyzer 2100, and measured again with the KAPA Library Quantification kit. Each immunoSEQ 96-well plate was sequenced on its own single-read 150-cycle Illumina NextSeq 550 flow cell. Turning to the authors' computational methods: Because only junctional sequences without quality scores were contained in the immunoSEQ output, filtering matching that applied to full-length reads could not be performed. To assign V/J genes and CDR3, sequences were annotated against IMGT germline references using PyIR, a Python wrapper for IgBLAST v1.9. Any read was removed if the V/J assignment was weak (E-value above 1e-6), the CDR3 was missing, or the read contained stop codons, out-of-frame junctions, or ambiguous translated residues. V3J clonotypes were defined by identical inferred V gene, J gene, and CDR3 amino acid sequence. Percentage overlap between repertoires was computed as shared unique clonotypes divided by the size of the smaller repertoire. Three approaches were used to assess repertoire richness: RTK rarefaction, the Chao1 estimator, and Recon v2.1 estimates of unobserved clonotypes. Generation probabilities for all TCRbeta clonotypes obtained by the gDNA method from a few donors were computed using OLGA. TCRdb's version of the immuneACCESS table is confined to in-frame rearrangements and falls short of the full clone set. An unresolved V gene accounts for under half of the shortfall where checked; the remainder is of unknown origin. That table gives V, J and clone size, and the DNA gave D and trimming. The sample contains approximately 2.4 million clones, approximately 96% of them found a single time. The leading ten clones occupy less than 0.15% of the sample.

Healthy HIV-negative adults with no recently reported acute infections or vaccinations were included as donors. Only Caucasian adults living in Nashville, Tennessee, USA were represented among the donors. CD4+ T cells were enriched through magnetic negative selection, after which naive cells were positively selected on CD45RA and the remaining negative fraction served as the memory subset. After blood collection by leukapheresis, PBMCs were isolated using Ficoll-Histopaque density gradient centrifugation and then cryopreserved in the vapor phase of liquid nitrogen. Analytical flow cytometry was used to check the purity and quantity of every magnetically sorted T cell population. Each sorted fraction had its genomic DNA isolated and then quantified by UV absorbance on a Nanodrop 2000c. The data belong to a study of shared clonotypes between healthy human individuals (dated by TCRdb to the early 2020s). Some background on the complete study: The cohort comprised a couple of women and a few men aged 18 to 49 years. For each donor, CD4 naive and CD4 memory were each run on three plates, CD8 naive on two plates, and CD8 memory on one plate. The study deeply sequenced blood TCR repertoires of about 5 healthy adults to estimate repertoire size and the extent of clonotype sharing between individuals. Different laboratories and diverse techniques were used to prepare libraries and sequence TCR repertoires, to increase sequencing depth and limit assay-specific biases. Leukapheresis yielded between about 0.94 and 8.9 billion PBMCs per donor.

The CDR3 measures 14 amino acids from cysteine to phenylalanine. Of all the DNA, just the CDR3 is kept, 42 bases in frame from base 1. Via the germline V gene, CDR1 is MNHEY and CDR2 SVGAGI. The germline ends are 11 bases apart after V is trimmed by 5 bases and J by 2 bases. Broader findings and caveats from the paper: The genetic and exposure-history diversity represented was limited by the small number of donors. Only blood was sampled, and tissue TCR repertoires likely differ from those in blood. Pairwise subsampling led to the expectation that sequencing depth would affect the degree of clonotype sharing among donors. Naive subsets generally had larger estimated clonotype richness than memory subsets did. Compared with non-shared clonotypes, clonotypes shared by all four sorted-subset donors had higher generation probabilities. Incomplete sequencing was indicated by rarefaction of sorted-subset datasets, despite the large sequencing depth. Across four donors, roughly 5.1% of naive CD4, approximately 3.6% of naive CD8, about 2.3% of memory CD4, and roughly 0.41% of memory CD8 clonotypes were shared.

The TCR comes from a man younger than 35 in good health. Material for sequencing was naive CD4+ T cells sorted from blood. Sample cell subset or site, as interpreted from the label and publication: CD45RA+ positively selected. This sequence uses TRBV6-5 and TRBJ2-3; 5 matching bases give a weak D call of TRBD2. The nucleotide sequence reads TGTGCCAGCAGTAACAGACTAAACACAGATACGCAGTATTTT. The resulting protein is CASSNRLNTDTQYF.